Shown below are 3 T cell receptor beta chains from a single sample sequenced in a study of OX40 agonist ivuxolimab in advanced cancers. Method: immunoSEQ multiplex PCR; TCRdb's copy keeps in-frame clones and lacks some. Of some 43,000 clones detected, around nine tenths appear once; the ten largest clones hold roughly 33%. The material sequenced was CD4+ or CD8+ T cells sorted from blood, taken in a trial of the OX40 agonist ivuxolimab. The receptors stem from an adult with an advanced solid tumor such as melanoma, head and neck, liver or kidney cancer.

V is TRBV5-1 and J is TRBJ2-4, with 12 nucleotides matching TRBD2. The CDR3 totals 17 residues. Per the germline V gene, CDR1 is SGHRS and CDR2 is YFSETQ. Trimming cost V 3 bases and J 3 bases; bases outside gene matches: 7. DNA of the CDR3: TGCGCCAGCAGCTCCGGACTAGCGGGGATAGGCAAAAACATTCAGTACTTC. It translates to CASSSGLAGIGKNIQYF.

A remark on this clone: At one boundary the junction diverges from the germline segment, which might be a read error. This sequence joins TRBV29-1 and TRBJ2-3; possible D gene TRBD1, 6 bases. Germline V gene sequence: CDR1 SQVTM, CDR2 ANQGSEA. The CDR3 totals 12 residues. CDR3 nucleotide sequence: TGCAGCGTTGAGTCAGGGGCAGATACGCGGTATTTT. The encoded protein is CSVESGADTRYF.

V and J are TRBV7-9 and TRBJ1-2; 7 nucleotides line up with TRBD1. The CDR3 is made up of 13 amino acids. Germline CDR1 and CDR2: SEHNR and FQNEAQ (reference sequence). With 5 bases clipped from V and 2 bases from J, the junction kept 2 bases outside the gene matches. In nucleotides, the CDR3 is TGTGCCAGCAGCCTGGGACAGAACTATGGCTACACCTTC. This codes for CASSLGQNYGYTF.